This T cell receptor (beta chain) was recovered during a study of T cell responses to AZD1222 COVID-19 vaccine. The data were produced by immunoSEQ multiplex PCR, yet TCRdb's version contains in-frame clones alone and is incomplete. This table holds 90,000 to 120,000 clones, around nine tenths found once. This specimen consisted of peripheral blood, obtained 28 days after the second AZD1222 dose. This clonotype originated in an adult who received the AZD1222 COVID-19 vaccine.

CDR3 protein: CASSQDIGGSPLHF. The DNA of the CDR3 is TGCGCCAGCAGCCAAGATATTGGAGGTTCACCCCTCCACTTT. The chain joins TRBV4-3 to TRBJ1-6; D not resolved. The length of the CDR3 is 14 residues. The germline gives CDR1 LGHNA, CDR2 YSLEER. V gave up 0 bases and J gave up 9 bases, with 9 bases separating them.